What follows describes a single T cell receptor beta chain. With 60 Vbeta and 13 Jbeta primers, the PCR was carried out. Sequencing used immunoSEQ multiplex PCR; TCRdb keeps in-frame clones, though not all of them. The sample includes approximately 140,000 clones, roughly 76% seen only once; the top ten take over 1%. The data stem from a study of cytomegalovirus exposure and HLA in healthy donors. In germline, CDR1 is MDHEN, CDR2 SYDVKM. The ends were cut back, 7 bases at V and 8 bases at J, with 14 bases in the middle. The CDR3 runs 13 residues. Input material: PBMCs. This clonotype was obtained from a woman between 40 and 55 years old in good health and CMV-seronegative. The V call is TRBV28, the J call TRBJ1-4; D is unclear. CDR3: CASTLAGEEKLFF. The CDR3 nucleotides are TGTGCCAGCACCCTAGCCGGGGAAGAAAAACTGTTTTTT.